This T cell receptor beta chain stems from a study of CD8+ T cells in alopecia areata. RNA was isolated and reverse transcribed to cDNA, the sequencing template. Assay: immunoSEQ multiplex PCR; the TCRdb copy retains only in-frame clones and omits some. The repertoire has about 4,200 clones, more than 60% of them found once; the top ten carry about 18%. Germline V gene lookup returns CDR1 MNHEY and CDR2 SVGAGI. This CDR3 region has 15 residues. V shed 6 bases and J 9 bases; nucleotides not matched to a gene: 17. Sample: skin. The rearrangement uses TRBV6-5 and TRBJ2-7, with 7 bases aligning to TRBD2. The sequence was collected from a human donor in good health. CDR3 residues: CASSPGLLNERRQYF. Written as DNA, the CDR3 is TGTGCCAGCAGCCCGGGACTACTCAACGAGAGGAGGCAGTACTTC.